This is a list of T cell receptor beta chains from one sample in a study of CD8 T cells in ankylosing spondylitis. TCRdb re-analysed the 5' RACE reads in MiXCR, keeping a single row per CDR3 protein. Here the sample spans about 100,000 distinct CDR3 sequences, roughly 8.3% being singletons. The specimen sequenced was blood, either unsorted or a sorted T cell fraction (not recorded which). The receptors derive from a male donor with ankylosing spondylitis or in good health (not recorded which). CDR3s leave out the opening cysteine and the closing phenylalanine or tryptophan.

v_call	j_call	cdr3_aa
TRBV10-3	TRBJ1-2	AISDEGSGGYT
TRBV12-5	TRBJ1-2	ASGSPTGTYGYT
TRBV12-3/TRBV12-4	TRBJ1-1	ASSLSGGDAAF
TRBV5-1	TRBJ2-2	ASSSLNTGELF
TRBV7-2	TRBJ2-5	ASRRGQNQETQY
TRBV7-2	TRBJ1-3	ASSATGFGNTIY
TRBV12-3/TRBV12-4	TRBJ1-1	ASSYLVSTEAF
TRBV4-2	TRBJ2-2	ASSPGQGNTGELF
TRBV19	TRBJ2-6	ASSTDRTGANVLT
TRBV5-6	TRBJ2-1	ASSLAPTSGRIDEQF
TRBV4-1	TRBJ2-1	ASSPPSPLAASYNEQF
TRBV5-4	TRBJ2-5	ASSLQGGGETQY
TRBV20-1	TRBJ1-4	SANPGTGTEKLF
TRBV12-3/TRBV12-4	TRBJ2-1	ASSFGGLSYNEQF
TRBV20-1	TRBJ2-5	SARTTGTSGRAWQETQY
TRBV7-8	TRBJ2-7	ASSSNSNPY
TRBV18	TRBJ1-1	ASSPQAGHTTEAF
TRBV20-1	TRBJ2-1	SARARTSGWGSYNEQF
TRBV5-1	TRBJ2-1	ASSFTSGDYNEQF
TRBV28	TRBJ2-1	ASSVTRYEQF
TRBV10-3	TRBJ2-1	AISEKGEQF
TRBV6-2/TRBV6-3	TRBJ2-7	ASKNTGGLTYEQY
TRBV27	TRBJ2-7	ASSLGPGDEQY
TRBV6-2/TRBV6-3	TRBJ2-7	ASSPGQGVSYEQY
TRBV20-1	TRBJ1-4	SASRQGVSNEKLF
TRBV29-1	TRBJ2-1	SARDSTVYNEQF
TRBV7-3	TRBJ2-1	ASSFISGNNEQF
TRBV7-2	TRBJ1-2	ASSPTGTARGYT
TRBV9	TRBJ2-2	ASSVWSGDTGELF
TRBV5-5	TRBJ2-7	ASSTRLDEQY
TRBV4-2	TRBJ2-7	ASSQEFGSSYEQY
TRBV4-3	TRBJ1-2	ASSPLSGRNFYGYT
TRBV19	TRBJ2-3	ASRRQGRSVNTQY
TRBV12-3/TRBV12-4	TRBJ2-3	ASSLGIGRVRTDTQY
TRBV5-4	TRBJ2-7	ASSRTGTGLSGEQY
TRBV18	TRBJ1-3	ASSPPAAGNTIY
TRBV4-1	TRBJ2-4	ASSQLAKNIQY
TRBV12-3/TRBV12-4	TRBJ2-1	ASTPPGSGNNEQF
TRBV4-2	TRBJ2-1	ASSQEKAGGTHEQF
TRBV6-2/TRBV6-3	TRBJ2-1	ASSHGQGVNEQF
TRBV9	TRBJ1-2	ASSPDAEGMTNGYT
TRBV11-2	TRBJ2-7	ASSFSGTSPYEQY
TRBV9	TRBJ2-7	ASSVGQSEQY
TRBV14	TRBJ2-1	ASSQSDSDPYNEQF
TRBV7-8	TRBJ2-7	ASSLGGPGEQY
TRBV5-5	TRBJ2-2	ASSLVYRGRYTGELF